The entry below gives a single TCR beta chain sequence along with its context. Antigen specificity is unknown. Germline values: CDR1 SGHTA, CDR2 FQGNSA. This CDR3 contains 12 residues. The ends were cut back, 7 bases at V and 8 bases at J, with 14 bases in the middle. The data stem from a study of CD8+ T cells in alopecia areata. Study at large: Each of the treated patients was given oral tofacitinib, 5 to 10 mg twice daily, for moderate-to-severe alopecia areata. Patients in the study were on tofacitinib for 6 to 18 months, then off it for 6 months.

The study, taken as a whole, reports: Relative to mice, TCR sharing across patients was less clear, a difference possibly HLA-related. Elevated clonality characterized lesional scalp relative to normal scalp, particularly in alopecia totalis/universalis.

Sequencing templates came from extracted RNA that was reverse transcribed into cDNA. The assay was immunoSEQ multiplex PCR, and TCRdb's table has in-frame clones only and misses some. The sample lists approximately 210,000 clones, 60% to 70% occurring once. Treatment: oral pan-JAK inhibitor, 5-10 mg twice daily. The chain recombines TRBV7-2 with TRBJ1-2, with a weak D call TRBD1 (6 bases). This receptor was identified in a human donor with alopecia areata. Sequencing was performed on CD4+ T cells sorted from blood, taken at week 4, from a patient treated with tofacitinib. CDR3 DNA: TGTGCCAGCACCACCCGGGGGGCGGGCTACACCTTC. Its protein is CASTTRGAGYTF.